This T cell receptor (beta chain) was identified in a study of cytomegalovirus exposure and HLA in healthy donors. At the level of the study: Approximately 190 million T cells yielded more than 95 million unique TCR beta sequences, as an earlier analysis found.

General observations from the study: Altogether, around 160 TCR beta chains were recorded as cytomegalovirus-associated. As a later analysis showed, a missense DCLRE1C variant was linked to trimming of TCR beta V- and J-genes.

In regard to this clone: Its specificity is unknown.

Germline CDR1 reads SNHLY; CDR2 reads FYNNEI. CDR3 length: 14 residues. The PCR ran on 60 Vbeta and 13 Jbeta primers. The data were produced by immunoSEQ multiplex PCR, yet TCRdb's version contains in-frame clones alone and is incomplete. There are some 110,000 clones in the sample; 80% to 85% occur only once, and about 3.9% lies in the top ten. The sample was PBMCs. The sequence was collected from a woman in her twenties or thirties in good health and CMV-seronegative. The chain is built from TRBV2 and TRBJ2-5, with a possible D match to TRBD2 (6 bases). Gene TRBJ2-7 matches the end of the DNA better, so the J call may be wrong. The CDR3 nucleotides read TGTGCCAGCAGTGACGGGGGAACCTCCTACGAGCAGTACTTC. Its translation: CASSDGGTSYEQYF.